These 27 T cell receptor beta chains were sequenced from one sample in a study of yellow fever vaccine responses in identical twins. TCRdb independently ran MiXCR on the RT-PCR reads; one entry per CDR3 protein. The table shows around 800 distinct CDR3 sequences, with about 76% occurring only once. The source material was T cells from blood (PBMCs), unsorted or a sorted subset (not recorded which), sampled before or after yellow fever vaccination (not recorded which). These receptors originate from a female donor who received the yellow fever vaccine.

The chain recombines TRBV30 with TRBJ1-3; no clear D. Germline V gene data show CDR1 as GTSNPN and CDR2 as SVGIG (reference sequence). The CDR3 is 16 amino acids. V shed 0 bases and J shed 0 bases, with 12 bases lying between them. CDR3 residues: CAWSVPGRSSGNTIYF. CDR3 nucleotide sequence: TGTGCCTGGAGTGTACCGGGGAGGTCCTCTGGAAACACCATATATTTT.

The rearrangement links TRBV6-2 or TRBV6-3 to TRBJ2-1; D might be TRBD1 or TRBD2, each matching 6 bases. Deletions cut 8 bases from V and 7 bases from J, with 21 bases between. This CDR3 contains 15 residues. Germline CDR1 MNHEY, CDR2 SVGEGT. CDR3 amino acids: CASDGGGWGWNEQFF. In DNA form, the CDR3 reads TGTGCCAGCGATGGAGGGGGATGGGGGTGGAATGAGCAGTTCTTC.

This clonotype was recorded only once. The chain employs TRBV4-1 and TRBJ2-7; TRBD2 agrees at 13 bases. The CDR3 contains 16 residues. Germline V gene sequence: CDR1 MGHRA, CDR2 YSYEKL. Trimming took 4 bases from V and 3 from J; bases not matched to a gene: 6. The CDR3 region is CASSPLGTSGIYEQYF. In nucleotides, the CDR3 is TGCGCCAGCAGCCCGTTAGGGACTAGCGGGATCTACGAGCAGTACTTC.

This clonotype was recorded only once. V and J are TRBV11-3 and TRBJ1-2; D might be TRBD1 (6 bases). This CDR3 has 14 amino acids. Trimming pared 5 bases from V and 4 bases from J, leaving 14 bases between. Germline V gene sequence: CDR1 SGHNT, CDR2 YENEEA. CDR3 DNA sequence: TGTGCCAGCAGCCAGGGGACGGGACGCTATGGCTACACCTTC. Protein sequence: CASSQGTGRYGYTF. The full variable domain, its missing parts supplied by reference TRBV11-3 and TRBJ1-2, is EAGVVQSPRYKIIEKKQPVAFWCNPISGHNTLYWYLQNLGQGPELLIRYENEEAVDDSQLPKDRFSAERLKGVDSTLKIQPAELGDSAVYLCASSQGTGRYGYTFGSGTRLTVV.

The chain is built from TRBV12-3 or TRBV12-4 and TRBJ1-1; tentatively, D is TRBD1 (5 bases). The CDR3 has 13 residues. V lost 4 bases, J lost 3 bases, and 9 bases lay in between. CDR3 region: CASSWGQDTEAFF. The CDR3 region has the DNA TGTGCCAGCAGTTGGGGCCAAGACACTGAAGCTTTCTTT.

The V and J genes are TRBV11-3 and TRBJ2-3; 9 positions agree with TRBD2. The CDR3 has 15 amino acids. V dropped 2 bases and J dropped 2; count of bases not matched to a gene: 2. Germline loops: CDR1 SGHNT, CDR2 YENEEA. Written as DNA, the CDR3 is TGTGCCAGCAGCTTACTAGCGGGGTACACAGATACGCAGTATTTT. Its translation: CASSLLAGYTDTQYF. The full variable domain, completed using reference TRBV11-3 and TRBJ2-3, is EAGVVQSPRYKIIEKKQPVAFWCNPISGHNTLYWYLQNLGQGPELLIRYENEEAVDDSQLPKDRFSAERLKGVDSTLKIQPAELGDSAVYLCASSLLAGYTDTQYFGPGTRLTVL.

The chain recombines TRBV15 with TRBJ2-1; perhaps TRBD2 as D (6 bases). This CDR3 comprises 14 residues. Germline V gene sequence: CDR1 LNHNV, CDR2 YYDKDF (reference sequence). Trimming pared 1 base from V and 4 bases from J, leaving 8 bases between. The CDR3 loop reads CATSRGGTYNEQFF. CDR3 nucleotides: TGTGCCACCAGCAGAGGGGGGACTTACAATGAGCAGTTCTTC.

The CDR3 nucleotides read TGCAGTGCTAGAGAACGGAGACGAGAGCAGTTCTTC. Protein: CSARERRREQFF. This sequence joins TRBV20-1 and TRBJ2-1; no reliable D call. The germline gives CDR1 DFQATT, CDR2 SNEGSKA (reference sequence). V lost 0 bases to trimming and J lost 10 bases, with 10 bases between them. The CDR3 is 12 residues long.

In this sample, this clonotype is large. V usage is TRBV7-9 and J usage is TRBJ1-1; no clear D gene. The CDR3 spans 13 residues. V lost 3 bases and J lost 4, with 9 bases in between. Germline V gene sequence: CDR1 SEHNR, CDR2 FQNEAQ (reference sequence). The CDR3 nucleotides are TGTGCCAGCAGCTTGGGAAGTCCCACTGAAGCTTTCTTT. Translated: CASSLGSPTEAFF.

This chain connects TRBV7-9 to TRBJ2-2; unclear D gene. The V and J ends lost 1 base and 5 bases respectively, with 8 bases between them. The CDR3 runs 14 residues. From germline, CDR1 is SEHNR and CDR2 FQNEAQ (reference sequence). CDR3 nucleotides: TGTGCCAGCAGCTTAGGCTATGAGACCGGGGAGCTGTTTTTT. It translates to CASSLGYETGELFF. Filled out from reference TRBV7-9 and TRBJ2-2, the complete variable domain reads DTGVSQNPRHKITKRGQNVTFRCDPISEHNRLYWYRQTLGQGPEFLTYFQNEAQLEKSRLLSDRFSAERPKGSFSTLEIQRTEQGDSAMYLCASSLGYETGELFFGEGSRLTVL.

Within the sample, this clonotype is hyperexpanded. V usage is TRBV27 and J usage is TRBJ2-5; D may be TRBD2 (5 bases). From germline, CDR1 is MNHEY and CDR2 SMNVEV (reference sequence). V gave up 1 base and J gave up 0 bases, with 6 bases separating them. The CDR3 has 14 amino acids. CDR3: CASSLYGDQETQYF. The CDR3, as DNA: TGTGCCAGCAGTTTATACGGGGACCAAGAGACCCAGTACTTC.

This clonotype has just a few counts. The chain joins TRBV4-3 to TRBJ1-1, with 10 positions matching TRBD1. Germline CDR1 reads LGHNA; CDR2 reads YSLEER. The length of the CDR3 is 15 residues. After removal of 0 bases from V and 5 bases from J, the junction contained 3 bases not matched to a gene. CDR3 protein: CASSQDGQGVTEAFF. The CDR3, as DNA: TGCGCCAGCAGCCAAGATGGACAGGGGGTTACTGAAGCTTTCTTT.

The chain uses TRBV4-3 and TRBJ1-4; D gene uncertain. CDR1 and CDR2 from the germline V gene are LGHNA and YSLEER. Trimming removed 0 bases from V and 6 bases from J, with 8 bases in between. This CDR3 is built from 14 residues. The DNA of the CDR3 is TGCGCCAGCAGCCAAGATTCGAAGGATGAAAAACTGTTTTTT. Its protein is CASSQDSKDEKLFF.

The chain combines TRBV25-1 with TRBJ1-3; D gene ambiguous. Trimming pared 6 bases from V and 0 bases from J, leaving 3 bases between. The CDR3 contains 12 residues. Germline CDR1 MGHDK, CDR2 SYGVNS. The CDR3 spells CASRTSGNTIYF. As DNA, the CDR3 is TGTGCCAGCAGGACCTCTGGAAACACCATATATTTT.

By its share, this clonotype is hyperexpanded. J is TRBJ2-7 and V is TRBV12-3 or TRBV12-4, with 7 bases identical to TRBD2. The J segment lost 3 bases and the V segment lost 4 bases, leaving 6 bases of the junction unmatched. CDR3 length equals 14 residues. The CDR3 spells CASSSVGLYYEQYF. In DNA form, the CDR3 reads TGTGCCAGCAGTTCGGTGGGACTATACTACGAGCAGTACTTC.

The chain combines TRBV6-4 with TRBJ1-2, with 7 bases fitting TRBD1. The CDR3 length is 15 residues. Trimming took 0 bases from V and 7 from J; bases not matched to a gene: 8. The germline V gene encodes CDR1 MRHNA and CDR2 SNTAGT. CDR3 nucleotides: TGTGCCAGCAGTGACTCCTCTTCAGGGGGACGTGGCTACACCTTC. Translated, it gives CASSDSSSGGRGYTF.

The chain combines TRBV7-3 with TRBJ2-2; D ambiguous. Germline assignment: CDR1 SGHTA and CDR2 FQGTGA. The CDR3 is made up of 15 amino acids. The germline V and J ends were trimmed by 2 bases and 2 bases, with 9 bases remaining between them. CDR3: CASSLSLVNTGELFF. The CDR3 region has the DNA TGTGCCAGCAGCTTATCTCTAGTTAACACCGGGGAGCTGTTTTTT.

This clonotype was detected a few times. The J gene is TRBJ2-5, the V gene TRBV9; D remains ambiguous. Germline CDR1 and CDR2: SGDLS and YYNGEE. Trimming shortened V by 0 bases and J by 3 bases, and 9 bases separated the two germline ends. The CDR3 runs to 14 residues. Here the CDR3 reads CASSVGRNKETQYF. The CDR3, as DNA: TGTGCCAGCAGCGTAGGTCGGAACAAAGAGACCCAGTACTTC.

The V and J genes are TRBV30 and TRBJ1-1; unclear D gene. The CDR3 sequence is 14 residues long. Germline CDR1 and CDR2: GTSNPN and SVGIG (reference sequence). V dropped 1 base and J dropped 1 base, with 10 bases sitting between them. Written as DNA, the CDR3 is TGTGCCTGGAGTGGGGCTAACCCGAACACTGAAGCTTTCTTT. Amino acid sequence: CAWSGANPNTEAFF.

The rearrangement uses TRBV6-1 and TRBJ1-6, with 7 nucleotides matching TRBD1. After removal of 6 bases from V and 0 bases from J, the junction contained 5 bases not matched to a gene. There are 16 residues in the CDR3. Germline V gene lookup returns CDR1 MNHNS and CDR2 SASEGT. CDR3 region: CASRKGQSSYNSPLHF. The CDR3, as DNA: TGTGCCAGCAGGAAGGGACAGAGCTCCTATAATTCACCCCTCCACTTT.

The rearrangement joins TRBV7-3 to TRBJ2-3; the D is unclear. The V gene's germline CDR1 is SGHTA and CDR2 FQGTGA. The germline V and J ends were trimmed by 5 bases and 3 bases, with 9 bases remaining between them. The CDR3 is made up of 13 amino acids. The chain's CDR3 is CASSLRDTDTQYF. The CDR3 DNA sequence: TGTGCCAGCAGCCTAAGGGATACAGATACGCAGTATTTT.

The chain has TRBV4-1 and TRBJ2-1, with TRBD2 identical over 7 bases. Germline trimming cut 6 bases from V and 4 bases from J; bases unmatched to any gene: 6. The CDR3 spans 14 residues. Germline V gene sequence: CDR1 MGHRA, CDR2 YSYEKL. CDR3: CASRVLAEYNEQFF. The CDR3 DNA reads TGCGCCAGCAGGGTTCTAGCGGAGTACAATGAGCAGTTCTTC.

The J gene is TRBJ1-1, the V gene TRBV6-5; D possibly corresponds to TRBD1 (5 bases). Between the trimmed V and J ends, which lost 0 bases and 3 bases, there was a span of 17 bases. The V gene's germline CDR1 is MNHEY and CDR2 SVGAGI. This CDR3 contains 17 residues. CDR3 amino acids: CASSYSITGVLDTEAFF. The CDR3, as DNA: TGTGCCAGCAGTTACTCGATTACGGGGGTCCTGGACACTGAAGCTTTCTTT.

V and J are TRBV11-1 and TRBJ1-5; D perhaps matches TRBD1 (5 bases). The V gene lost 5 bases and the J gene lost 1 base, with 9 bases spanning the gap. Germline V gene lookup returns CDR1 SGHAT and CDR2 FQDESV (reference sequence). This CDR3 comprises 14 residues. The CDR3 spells CASSNRLSNQPQHF. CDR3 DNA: TGTGCCAGCAGCAACAGGCTAAGCAATCAGCCCCAGCATTTT.

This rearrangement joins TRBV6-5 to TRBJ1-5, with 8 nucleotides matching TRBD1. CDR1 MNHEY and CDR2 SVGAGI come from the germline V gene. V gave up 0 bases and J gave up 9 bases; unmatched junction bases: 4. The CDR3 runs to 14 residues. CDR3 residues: CASSYSRTGPPQHF. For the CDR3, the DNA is TGTGCCAGCAGTTACTCGCGGACAGGGCCGCCCCAGCATTTT.

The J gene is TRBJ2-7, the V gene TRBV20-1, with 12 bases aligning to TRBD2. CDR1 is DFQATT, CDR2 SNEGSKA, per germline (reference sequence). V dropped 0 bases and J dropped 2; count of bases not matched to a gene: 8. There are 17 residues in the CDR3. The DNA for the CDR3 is TGCAGTGCTAGAGATACGACTAGCGGGAGTGTCACCTACGAGCAGTACTTC. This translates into CSARDTTSGSVTYEQYF.

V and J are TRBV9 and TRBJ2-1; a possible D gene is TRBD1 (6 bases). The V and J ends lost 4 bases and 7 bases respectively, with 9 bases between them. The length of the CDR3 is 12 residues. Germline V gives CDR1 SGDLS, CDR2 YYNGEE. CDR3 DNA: TGTGCCAGCAGCCCTGGACAGAATGAGCAGTTCTTC. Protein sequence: CASSPGQNEQFF.